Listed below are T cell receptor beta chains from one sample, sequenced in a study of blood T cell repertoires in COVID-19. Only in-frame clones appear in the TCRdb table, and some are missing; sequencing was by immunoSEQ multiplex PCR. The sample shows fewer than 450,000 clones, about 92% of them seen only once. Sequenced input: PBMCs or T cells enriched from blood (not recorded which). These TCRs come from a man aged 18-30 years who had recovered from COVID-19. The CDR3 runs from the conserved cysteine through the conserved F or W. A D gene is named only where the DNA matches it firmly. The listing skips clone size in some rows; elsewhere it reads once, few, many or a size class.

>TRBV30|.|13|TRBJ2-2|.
TGTGCCTGGAGTAGGAGCGGTGCCGGGGAGCTGTTTTTT
CAWSRSGAGELFF
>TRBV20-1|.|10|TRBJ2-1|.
TGCAGTGCTAGTCTTCATGAGCAGTTCTTC
CSASLHEQFF
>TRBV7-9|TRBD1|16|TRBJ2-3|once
TGTGCCAGCAGCTTATCACAGGGGTCCAACACAGATACGCAGTATTTT
CASSLSQGSNTDTQYF
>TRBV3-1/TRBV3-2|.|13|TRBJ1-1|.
TGTGCCAGCAGCCGAAGGGGGGGAGCTGAAGCTTTCTTT
CASSRRGGAEAFF
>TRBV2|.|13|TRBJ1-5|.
TGTGCCAGCCACAGAGCTAGCAATCAGCCCCAGCATTTT
CASHRASNQPQHF
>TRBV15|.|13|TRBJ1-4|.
TGTGCCACCAGCAGAGATCTGGGGGGAGGCCTGTTTTTT
CATSRDLGGGLFF
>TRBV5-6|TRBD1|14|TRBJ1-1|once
TGTGCCAGCAGCTGGCAGGGGGCGGACACTGAAGCTTTCTTT
CASSWQGADTEAFF
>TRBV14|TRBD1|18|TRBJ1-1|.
TGTGCCAGCAGCCTCAGACGTGCACAGGGGCGAAAGGACACTGAAGCTTTCTTT
CASSLRRAQGRKDTEAFF
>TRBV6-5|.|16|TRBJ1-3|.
TGTGCCAGCAGTTCCGGAGGGGTATTTTCTGGAAACACCATATATTTT
CASSSGGVFSGNTIYF
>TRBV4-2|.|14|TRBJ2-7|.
TGTGCCAGCAGCCAAGATCCCCCCGGGGACGAGCAGTACTTC
CASSQDPPGDEQYF
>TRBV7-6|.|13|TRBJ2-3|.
TGTGCCAGCAGCTTAGAAGGGACACTTCAGCAGTATTTT
CASSLEGTLQQYF
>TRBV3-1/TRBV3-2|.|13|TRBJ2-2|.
TGTGCCAGCAGCCAAGTCGGCACCGGGGAGCTGTTTTTT
CASSQVGTGELFF
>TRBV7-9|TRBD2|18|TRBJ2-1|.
TGTGCCAGCAGCTCCCCCGTGGGAGCGGGAGGCACCTACAATGAGCAGTTCTTC
CASSSPVGAGGTYNEQFF
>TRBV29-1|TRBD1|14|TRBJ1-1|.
TGCAGCGTTGTGAACAGGGGTATGAACACTGAAGCTTTCTTT
CSVVNRGMNTEAFF
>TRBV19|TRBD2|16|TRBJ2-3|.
TGTGCCAGTAGTCTCGGACTAGCGGATAGCACAGATACGCAGTATTTT
CASSLGLADSTDTQYF
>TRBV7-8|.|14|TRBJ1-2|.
TGTGCCACGGGAGCGGGGTCCGGAAACTATGGCTACACCTTC
CATGAGSGNYGYTF
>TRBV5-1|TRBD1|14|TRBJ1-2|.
TGCGCCAGCAGCTCCCCGGACAGGTCATATGGCTACACCTTC
CASSSPDRSYGYTF
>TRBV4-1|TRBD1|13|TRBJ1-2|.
TGCGCCAGCAGACGGACAGGGGACGAGGGCTACACCTTC
CASRRTGDEGYTF
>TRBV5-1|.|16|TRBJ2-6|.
TGCGCCAGCAGCTTGTTTCCAGGGCAAGGGGCCAACGTCCTGACTTTC
CASSLFPGQGANVLTF
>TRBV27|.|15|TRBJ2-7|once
TGTGCCAGCAGTTCAACCCCGGTGGGGCGGAACGAGCAGTACTTC
CASSSTPVGRNEQYF
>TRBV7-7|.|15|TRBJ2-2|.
TGTGCCAGCAGCTTACTAGCAGCTGGCACCGGGGAGCTGTTTTTT
CASSLLAAGTGELFF
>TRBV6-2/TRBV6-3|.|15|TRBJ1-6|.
TGTGCCAGCAGTGGAGGGAGCTCCTATAATTCACCCCTCCACTTT
CASSGGSSYNSPLHF
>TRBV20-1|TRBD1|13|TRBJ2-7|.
TGCAGTGCTAGTCTGGACAGGACCTACGAGCAGTACTTC
CSASLDRTYEQYF
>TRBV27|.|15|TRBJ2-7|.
TGTGCCAGCAGTTCCCCCGGGATCGGGTCCTACGAGCAGTACTTC
CASSSPGIGSYEQYF
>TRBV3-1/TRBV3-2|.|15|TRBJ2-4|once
TGTGCCAGCAGCGCCCGGACCGGGACCAAAAACATTCAGTACTTC
CASSARTGTKNIQYF
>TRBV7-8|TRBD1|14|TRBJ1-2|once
TGTGCCAGCAGCTTAGCCCAGACAGGGACTGGCTACACCTTC
CASSLAQTGTGYTF